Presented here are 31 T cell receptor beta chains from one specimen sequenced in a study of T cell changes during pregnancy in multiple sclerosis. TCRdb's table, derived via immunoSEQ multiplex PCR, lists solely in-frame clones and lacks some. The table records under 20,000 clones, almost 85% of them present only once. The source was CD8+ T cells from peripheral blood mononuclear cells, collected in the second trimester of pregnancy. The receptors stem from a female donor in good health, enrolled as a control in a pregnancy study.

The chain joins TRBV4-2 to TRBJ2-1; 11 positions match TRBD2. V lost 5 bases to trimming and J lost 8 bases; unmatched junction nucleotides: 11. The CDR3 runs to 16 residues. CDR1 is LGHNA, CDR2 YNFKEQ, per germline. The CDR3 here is CASSSTSGGWGDEQFF. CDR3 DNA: TGTGCCAGCAGCTCTACTAGCGGGGGCTGGGGGGATGAGCAGTTCTTC.

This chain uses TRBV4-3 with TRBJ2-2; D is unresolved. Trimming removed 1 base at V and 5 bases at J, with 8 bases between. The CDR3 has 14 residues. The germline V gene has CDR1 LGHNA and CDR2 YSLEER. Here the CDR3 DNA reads TGCGCCAGCAGCCAAGCCTCCGGTACCGGGGAGCTGTTTTTT. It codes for CASSQASGTGELFF.

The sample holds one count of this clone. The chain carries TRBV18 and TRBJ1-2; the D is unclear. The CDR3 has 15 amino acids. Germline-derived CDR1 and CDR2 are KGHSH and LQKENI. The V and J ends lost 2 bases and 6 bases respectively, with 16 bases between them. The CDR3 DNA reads TGTGCCAGCTCACCAATCAACAAAAACCCGCATGGCTACACCTTC. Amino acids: CASSPINKNPHGYTF.

The CDR3 DNA is TGCGCCAGCAGCCAAGATCGCCTCCTAGATGAGCAGTTCTTC. Translation: CASSQDRLLDEQFF. The J gene is TRBJ2-1, the V gene TRBV4-3; no clear D gene. Deletions cut 0 bases from V and 8 bases from J, with 11 bases between. Germline V CDR1 and CDR2: LGHNA, YSLEER. This CDR3 contains 14 residues.

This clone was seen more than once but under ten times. CDR3 nucleotides: TGTGCCAGCAGCCCTTTAGAGACTCATACGCAGTATTTT. Amino acid sequence: CASSPLETHTQYF. The rearrangement joins TRBV5-4 to TRBJ2-3; D gene uncertain. Trimming left V 4 bases short and J 7 bases short, with 13 bases between. Per germline, CDR1 SGHNT and CDR2 YYREEE (reference sequence). The CDR3 length is 13 residues.

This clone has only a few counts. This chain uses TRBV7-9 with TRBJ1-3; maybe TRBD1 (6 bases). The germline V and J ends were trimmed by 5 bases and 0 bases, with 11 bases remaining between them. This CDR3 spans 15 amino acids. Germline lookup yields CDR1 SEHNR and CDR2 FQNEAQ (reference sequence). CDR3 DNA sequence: TGTGCCAGCAGCCCGGACAGCCGCTCTGGAAACACCATATATTTT. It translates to CASSPDSRSGNTIYF. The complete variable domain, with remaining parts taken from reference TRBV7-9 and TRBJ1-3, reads DTGVSQNPRHKITKRGQNVTFRCDPISEHNRLYWYRQTLGQGPEFLTYFQNEAQLEKSRLLSDRFSAERPKGSFSTLEIQRTEQGDSAMYLCASSPDSRSGNTIYFGEGSWLTVV.

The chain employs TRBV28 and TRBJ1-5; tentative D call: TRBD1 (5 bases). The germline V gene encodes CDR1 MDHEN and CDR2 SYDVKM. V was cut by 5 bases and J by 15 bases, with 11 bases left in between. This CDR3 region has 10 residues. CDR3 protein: CASSGGIWHF. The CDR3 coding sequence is TGTGCCAGCAGTGGGGGGATCTGGCATTTT.

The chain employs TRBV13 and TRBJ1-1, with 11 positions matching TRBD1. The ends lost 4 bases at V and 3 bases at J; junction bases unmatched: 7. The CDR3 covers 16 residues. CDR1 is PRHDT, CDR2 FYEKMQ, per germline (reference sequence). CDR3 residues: CASSSRGQGAYTEAFF. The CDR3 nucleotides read TGTGCCAGCAGCTCGCGCGGACAGGGGGCTTACACTGAAGCTTTCTTT.

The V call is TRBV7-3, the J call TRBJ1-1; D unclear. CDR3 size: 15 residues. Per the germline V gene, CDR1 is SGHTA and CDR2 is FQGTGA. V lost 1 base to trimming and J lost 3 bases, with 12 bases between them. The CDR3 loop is CASSLNPSVDTEAFF. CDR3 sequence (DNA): TGTGCCAGCAGCTTAAATCCATCGGTGGACACTGAAGCTTTCTTT. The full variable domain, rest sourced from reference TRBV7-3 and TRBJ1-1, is GAGVSQTPSNKVTEKGKYVELRCDPISGHTALYWYRQSLGQGPEFLIYFQGTGAADDSGLPNDRFFAVRPEGSVSTLKIQRTERGDSAVYLCASSLNPSVDTEAFFGQGTRLTVV.

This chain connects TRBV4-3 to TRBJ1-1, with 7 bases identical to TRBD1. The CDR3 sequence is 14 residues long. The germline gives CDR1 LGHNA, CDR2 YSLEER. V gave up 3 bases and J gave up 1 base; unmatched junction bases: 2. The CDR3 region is CASSQTGTNTEAFF. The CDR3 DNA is TGCGCCAGCAGCCAGACAGGGACGAACACTGAAGCTTTCTTT.

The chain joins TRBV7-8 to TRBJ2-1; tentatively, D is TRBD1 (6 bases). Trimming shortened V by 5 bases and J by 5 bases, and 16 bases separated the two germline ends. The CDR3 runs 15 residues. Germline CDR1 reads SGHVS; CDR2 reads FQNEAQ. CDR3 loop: CASSQGPGPDNEQFF. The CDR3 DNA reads TGTGCCAGCAGCCAGGGGCCGGGACCTGACAATGAGCAGTTCTTC. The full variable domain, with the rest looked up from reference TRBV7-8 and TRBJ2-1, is GAGVSQSPRYKVAKRGQDVALRCDPISGHVSLFWYQQALGQGPEFLTYFQNEAQLDKSGLPSDRFFAERPEGSVSTLKIQRTQQEDSAVYLCASSQGPGPDNEQFFGPGTRLTVL.

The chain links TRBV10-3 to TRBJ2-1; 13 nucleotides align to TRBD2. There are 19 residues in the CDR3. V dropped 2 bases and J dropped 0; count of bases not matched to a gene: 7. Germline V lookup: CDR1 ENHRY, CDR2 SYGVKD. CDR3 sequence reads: CAISEGGLAGPSSYNEQFF. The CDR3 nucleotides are TGTGCCATCAGTGAGGGGGGACTAGCGGGGCCCAGCTCCTACAATGAGCAGTTCTTC.

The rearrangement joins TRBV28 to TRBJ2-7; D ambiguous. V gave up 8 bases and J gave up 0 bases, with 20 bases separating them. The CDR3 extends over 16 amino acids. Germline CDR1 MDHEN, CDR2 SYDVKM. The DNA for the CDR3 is TGTGCCAGCGACCCCGGCGGTCTATTCCTCTCCTACGAGCAGTACTTC. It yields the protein CASDPGGLFLSYEQYF.

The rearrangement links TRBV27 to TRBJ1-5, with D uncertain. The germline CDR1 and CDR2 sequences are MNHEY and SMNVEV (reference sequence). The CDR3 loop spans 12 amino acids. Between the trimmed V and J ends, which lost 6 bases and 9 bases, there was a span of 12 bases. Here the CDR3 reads CASSRPGRPQHF. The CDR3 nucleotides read TGTGCCAGCAGCCGCCCTGGGCGGCCCCAGCATTTT.

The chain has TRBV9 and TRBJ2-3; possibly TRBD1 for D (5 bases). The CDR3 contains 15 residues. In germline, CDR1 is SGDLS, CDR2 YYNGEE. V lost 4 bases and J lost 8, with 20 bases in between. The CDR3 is CASSQARDPRGTQYF. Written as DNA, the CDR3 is TGTGCCAGCAGCCAAGCCAGGGATCCACGAGGTACGCAGTATTTT. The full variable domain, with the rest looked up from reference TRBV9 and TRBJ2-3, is DSGVTQTPKHLITATGQRVTLRCSPRSGDLSVYWYQQSLDQGLQFLIQYYNGEERAKGNILERFSAQQFPDLHSELNLSSLELGDSALYFCASSQARDPRGTQYFGPGTRLTVL.

As DNA, the CDR3 is TGCGCCAGCAGCCAAGCGCTAGCGGGGGGTATAGATACGCAGTATTTT. It translates to CASSQALAGGIDTQYF. J is TRBJ2-3 and V is TRBV4-3, with 11 bases identical to TRBD2. The CDR3 sequence is 16 residues long. J was trimmed by 5 bases and V by 1 base; bases with no gene match: 5. Germline V gene lookup returns CDR1 LGHNA and CDR2 YSLEER.

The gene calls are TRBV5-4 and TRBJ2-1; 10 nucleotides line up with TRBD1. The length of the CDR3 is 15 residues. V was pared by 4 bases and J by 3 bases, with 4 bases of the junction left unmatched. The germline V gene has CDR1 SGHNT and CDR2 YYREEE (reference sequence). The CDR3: CASSHGTGVYNEQFF. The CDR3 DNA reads TGTGCCAGCAGCCACGGGACAGGGGTCTACAATGAGCAGTTCTTC.

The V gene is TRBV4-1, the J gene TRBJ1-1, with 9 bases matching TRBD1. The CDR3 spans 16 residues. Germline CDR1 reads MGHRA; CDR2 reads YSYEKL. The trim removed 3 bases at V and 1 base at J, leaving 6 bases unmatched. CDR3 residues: CASSHGDRAGNTEAFF. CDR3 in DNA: TGCGCCAGCAGCCATGGGGACAGGGCGGGGAACACTGAAGCTTTCTTT.

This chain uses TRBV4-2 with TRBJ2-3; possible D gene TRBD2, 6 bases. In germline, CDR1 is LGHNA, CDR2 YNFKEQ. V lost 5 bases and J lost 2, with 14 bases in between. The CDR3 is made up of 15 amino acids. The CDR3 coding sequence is TGTGCCAGCAGCACTGCCTGGGGGGTCACAGATACGCAGTATTTT. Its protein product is CASSTAWGVTDTQYF.

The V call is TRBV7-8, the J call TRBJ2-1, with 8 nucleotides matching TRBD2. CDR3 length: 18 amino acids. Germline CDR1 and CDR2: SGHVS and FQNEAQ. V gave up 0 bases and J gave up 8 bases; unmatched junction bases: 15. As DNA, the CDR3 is TGTGCCAGCAGCTTAGCAGGGGCCCTTGCGGGGGGTTCTCATGAGCAGTTCTTC. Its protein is CASSLAGALAGGSHEQFF. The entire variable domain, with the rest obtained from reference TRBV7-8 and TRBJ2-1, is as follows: GAGVSQSPRYKVAKRGQDVALRCDPISGHVSLFWYQQALGQGPEFLTYFQNEAQLDKSGLPSDRFFAERPEGSVSTLKIQRTQQEDSAVYLCASSLAGALAGGSHEQFFGPGTRLTVL.

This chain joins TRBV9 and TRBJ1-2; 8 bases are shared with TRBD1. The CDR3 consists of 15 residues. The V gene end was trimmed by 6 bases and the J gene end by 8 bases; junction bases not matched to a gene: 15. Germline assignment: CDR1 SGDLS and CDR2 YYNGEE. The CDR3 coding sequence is TGTGCCAGCACCTCAGATGGGGCAGGGGGCGGGGGCTACACCTTC. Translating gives CASTSDGAGGGGYTF.

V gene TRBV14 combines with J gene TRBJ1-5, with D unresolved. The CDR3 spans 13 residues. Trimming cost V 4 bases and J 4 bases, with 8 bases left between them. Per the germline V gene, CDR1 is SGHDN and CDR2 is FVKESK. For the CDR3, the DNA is TGTGCCAGCAGCCGGGCCTTGAATCAGCCCCAGCATTTT. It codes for CASSRALNQPQHF.

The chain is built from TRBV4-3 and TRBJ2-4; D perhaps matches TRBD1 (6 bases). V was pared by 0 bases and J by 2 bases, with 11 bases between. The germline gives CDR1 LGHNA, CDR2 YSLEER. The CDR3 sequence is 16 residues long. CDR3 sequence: CASSQDVRGSKNIQYF. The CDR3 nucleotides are TGCGCCAGCAGCCAAGATGTAAGGGGGTCCAAAAACATTCAGTACTTC.

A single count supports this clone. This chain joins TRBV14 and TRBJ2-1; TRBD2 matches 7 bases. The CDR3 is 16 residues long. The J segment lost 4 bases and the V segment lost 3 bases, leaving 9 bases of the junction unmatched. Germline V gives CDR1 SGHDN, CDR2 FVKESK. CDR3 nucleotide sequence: TGTGCCAGCAGCCACCCCACGGGGGGACTATACAATGAGCAGTTCTTC. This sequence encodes CASSHPTGGLYNEQFF.

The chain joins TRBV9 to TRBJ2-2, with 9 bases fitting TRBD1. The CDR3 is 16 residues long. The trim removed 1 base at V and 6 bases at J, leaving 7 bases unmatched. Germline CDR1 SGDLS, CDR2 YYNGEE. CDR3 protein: CASSVWDRVASGELFF. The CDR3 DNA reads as TGTGCCAGCAGCGTATGGGACAGGGTGGCGTCCGGGGAGCTGTTTTTT.

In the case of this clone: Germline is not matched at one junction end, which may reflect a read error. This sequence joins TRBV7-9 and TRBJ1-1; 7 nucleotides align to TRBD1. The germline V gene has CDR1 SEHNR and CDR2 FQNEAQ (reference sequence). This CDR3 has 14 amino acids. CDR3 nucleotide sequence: TGTGCCAGCAGCTTAGACCGGGACAGACGCTCTGGGGGATTT. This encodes CASSLDRDRRSGGF.

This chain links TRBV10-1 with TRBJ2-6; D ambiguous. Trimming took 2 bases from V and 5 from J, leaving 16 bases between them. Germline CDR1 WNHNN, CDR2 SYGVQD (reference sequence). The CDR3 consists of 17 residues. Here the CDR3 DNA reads TGCGCCAGCAGTGAGGATAACGCACAAAGTCGGGCCAACGTCCTGACTTTC. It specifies CASSEDNAQSRANVLTF.

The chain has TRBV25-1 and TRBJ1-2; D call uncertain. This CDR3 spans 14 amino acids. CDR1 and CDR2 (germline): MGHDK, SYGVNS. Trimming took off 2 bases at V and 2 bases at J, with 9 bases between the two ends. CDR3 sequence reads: CASSEARGNYGYTF. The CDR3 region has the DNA TGTGCCAGCAGTGAAGCACGGGGAAACTATGGCTACACCTTC.

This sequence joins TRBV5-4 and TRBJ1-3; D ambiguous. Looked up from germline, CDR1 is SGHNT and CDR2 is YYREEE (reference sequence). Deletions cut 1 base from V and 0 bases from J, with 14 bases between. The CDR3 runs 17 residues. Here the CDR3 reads CASSLRLVGSSGNTIYF. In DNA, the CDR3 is TGTGCCAGCAGCTTGAGATTAGTGGGGAGCTCTGGAAACACCATATATTTT.

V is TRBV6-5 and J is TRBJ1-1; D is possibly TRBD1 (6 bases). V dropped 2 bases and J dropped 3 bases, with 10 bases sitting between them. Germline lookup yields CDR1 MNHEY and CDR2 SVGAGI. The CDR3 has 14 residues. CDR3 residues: CASSYGEGDTEAFF. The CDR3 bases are TGTGCCAGCAGTTACGGGGAGGGGGACACTGAAGCTTTCTTT.

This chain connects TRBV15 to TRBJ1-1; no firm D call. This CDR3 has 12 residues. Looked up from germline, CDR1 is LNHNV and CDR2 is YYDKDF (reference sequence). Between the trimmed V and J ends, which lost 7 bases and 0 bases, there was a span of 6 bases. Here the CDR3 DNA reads TGTGCCACCACTCAGATGAACACTGAAGCTTTCTTT. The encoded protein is CATTQMNTEAFF. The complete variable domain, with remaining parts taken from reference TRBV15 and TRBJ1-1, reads DAMVIQNPRYQVTQFGKPVTLSCSQTLNHNVMYWYQQKSSQAPKLLFHYYDKDFNNEADTPDNFQSRRPNTSFCFLDIRSPGLGDTAMYLCATTQMNTEAFFGQGTRLTVV.